This T cell receptor (beta chain) was sequenced in a study of CD8 T cells in Susac syndrome. Included as multiple sclerosis controls were treatment-naive patients who had stable or active relapsing-remitting disease. A quantity of about 0.5 to 1 ug RNA underwent reverse transcription using random hexamers. TCRdb re-called the immunoSEQ multiplex PCR reads through MiXCR, storing one row per CDR3 protein. The sample has about 180,000 distinct CDR3 sequences; around 95% are singletons. Deletions cut 6 bases from V and 4 bases from J, with 12 bases between. The germline V gene encodes CDR1 MNHEY and CDR2 SVGAGI. This CDR3 contains 13 residues.

The chain joins TRBV6-5 to TRBJ2-5; D gene uncertain. This clonotype was sampled from a human donor with multiple sclerosis. Sequenced: CD4+ T cells from PBMCs. The CDR3, as DNA: TGTGCCAGCAGGAGGCAGTTTCCAGAGACCCAGTACTTC. Translating it yields CASRRQFPETQYF.